These 20 T cell receptor beta chains were sequenced from one sample in a study of regulatory T cells in long-lasting Graves disease (dated by TCRdb to about 2021). Preparation of the library involved multiplex PCR. This sample was sequenced with an Illumina HiSeq 4000. To build TCR beta libraries, CDR3 regions were amplified by Arm-PCR using iRepertoire HTBI primers. TCRdb applied fastp at Q25 and MiXCR to the public reads, then kept only in-frame beta chains. Identical CDR3 protein sequences are pooled into one entry, listed with their most common genes and DNA. This sample lists some 370,000 distinct CDR3 sequences; less than 25% were detected once. The ten largest account for around 20% of the sample. The label giving this sample's time point can be read as: persistent/refractory GD, antithyroid drugs over 5 years with positive TRAb. RNA was extracted from PBMCs in TRIzol for both TCR sequencing and RNA sequencing.

Sequenced here: peripheral blood mononuclear cells (PBMCs), sampled when the disease was refractory, from a patient treated with antithyroid drugs. These receptors were obtained from a female donor with Graves disease.

The gene calls are TRBV13 and TRBJ2-4; D gene unclear. The length of the CDR3 is 15 residues. Germline lookup yields CDR1 PRHDT and CDR2 FYEKMQ (reference sequence). The V and J ends lost 1 base and 0 bases respectively, with 7 bases between them. The CDR3 nucleotides are TGTGCCAGCAGCTTAGCTGGGATAGCCAAAAACATTCAGTACTTC. Its translation is CASSLAGIAKNIQYF.

This clonotype was counted many times. CDR3 protein: CASSYGTPGAYEQYF. In nucleotides, the CDR3 is TGTGCCAGCAGTTACGGTACCCCAGGAGCCTACGAGCAGTACTTC. The chain recombines TRBV6-5 with TRBJ2-7; no reliable D call. The CDR3 is 15 amino acids. Per germline, CDR1 MNHEY and CDR2 SVGAGI. The V end was cut by 2 bases, the J end by 2 bases, with 13 bases between.

This clonotype came up many times. Here the CDR3 DNA reads TGTGCCACCGCGGGGGGGGGACCCCTCCACTTT. This encodes CATAGGGPLHF. The chain uses TRBV28 and TRBJ1-6, with a tentative D call TRBD1 (5 bases). Germline V gene lookup returns CDR1 MDHEN and CDR2 SYDVKM. Deletions cut 10 bases from V and 12 bases from J, with 13 bases between. There are 11 residues in the CDR3.

This clonotype was recorded many times. The gene calls are TRBV13 and TRBJ2-4, with D perhaps matching TRBD1 (7 bases). Looked up from germline, CDR1 is PRHDT and CDR2 is FYEKMQ (reference sequence). The V and J ends lost 5 bases and 9 bases respectively, with 14 bases between them. CDR3 length: 13 amino acids. Here the CDR3 reads CASSGPGGGIQYF. The CDR3 region has the DNA TGTGCCAGCAGCGGTCCAGGGGGAGGCATTCAGTACTTC. The variable domain in full, with the rest retrieved from reference TRBV13 and TRBJ2-4, is AAGVIQSPRHLIKEKRETATLKCYPIPRHDTVYWYQQGPGQDPQFLISFYEKMQSDKGSIPDRFSAQQFSDYHSELNMSSLELGDSALYFCASSGPGGGIQYFGAGTRLSVL.

This clonotype was recorded at least ten times. J is TRBJ2-7 and V is TRBV20-1; possible D gene TRBD1, 6 bases. The ends were cut back, 4 bases at V and 0 bases at J, with 10 bases in the middle. CDR3 length equals 13 residues. CDR1 and CDR2 from the germline V gene are DFQATT and SNEGSKA (reference sequence). The CDR3 DNA is TGCAGTGCTATGGGACACAACTCCTACGAGCAGTACTTC. It encodes CSAMGHNSYEQYF.

This clonotype occurred a few times. The rearrangement joins TRBV20-1 to TRBJ2-6; 7 positions match TRBD1. The CDR3 loop spans 15 amino acids. In germline, CDR1 is DFQATT, CDR2 SNEGSKA (reference sequence). Trimming removed 6 bases from V and 0 bases from J; junction bases left unmatched: 5. The CDR3 DNA sequence: TGCAGTGCCGCAGGGGGTTTCTCTGGGGCCAACGTCCTGACTTTC. It encodes CSAAGGFSGANVLTF.

The chain employs TRBV7-2 and TRBJ2-7, with D maybe TRBD2 (6 bases). There are 14 residues in the CDR3. With 2 bases removed from V and 2 bases from J, the gap between germline ends came to 10 bases. The germline gives CDR1 SGHTA, CDR2 FQGNSA. CDR3 DNA sequence: TGTGCCAGCAGCTTACTAGCGTTAGCCTACGAGCAGTACTTC. Encoded protein: CASSLLALAYEQYF.

The chain joins TRBV20-1 to TRBJ2-5; TRBD2 aligns across 10 bases. The germline CDR1 and CDR2 sequences are DFQATT and SNEGSKA (reference sequence). The CDR3 is made up of 19 amino acids. J was trimmed by 2 bases and V by 1 base; bases with no gene match: 16. CDR3 in amino acids: CSARVYSRLAGVGQETQYF. CDR3 DNA: TGCAGTGCTAGAGTTTACTCGAGGCTAGCGGGAGTGGGGCAAGAGACCCAGTACTTC.

CDR3 region: CASSLYRDTLYGYTF. The CDR3 DNA sequence: TGTGCCAGCAGCTTGTACCGGGACACCCTCTATGGCTACACCTTC. The chain carries TRBV7-2 and TRBJ1-2; D perhaps matches TRBD1 (6 bases). The V gene lost 3 bases and the J gene lost 4 bases, with 15 bases spanning the gap. CDR3 length: 15 residues. Germline loops: CDR1 SGHTA, CDR2 FQGNSA.

This clonotype appeared a few times. The rearrangement uses TRBV10-3 and TRBJ2-7; a weak D match, TRBD2 (5 bases). V lost 11 bases to trimming and J lost 7 bases, with 9 bases between them. The V gene's germline CDR1 is ENHRY and CDR2 SYGVKD. The CDR3 contains 9 residues. The CDR3 region has the DNA TGTGCCTCCACGGGGGAGCAGTACTTC. It encodes CASTGEQYF.

The rearrangement joins TRBV29-1 to TRBJ2-2, with D uncertain. Germline CDR1 SQVTM, CDR2 ANQGSEA. CDR3 length equals 11 residues. Trimming shortened V by 5 bases and J by 3 bases, and 4 bases separated the two germline ends. The CDR3 protein is CSVLDTGELFF. As DNA, the CDR3 is TGCAGCGTTCTAGACACCGGGGAGCTGTTTTTT.

CDR3 nucleotides: TGTGCCAGTAGCCTCCTCCAGGCAACTACCGGCTACACCTTC. Amino acids: CASSLLQATTGYTF. This chain joins TRBV19 and TRBJ1-2; D gene unclear. This CDR3 has 14 residues. The germline V gene has CDR1 LNHDA and CDR2 SQIVND (reference sequence). Trimming pared 6 bases from V and 8 bases from J, leaving 19 bases between.

This clonotype was picked up many times. The chain links TRBV5-6 to TRBJ2-5; D is undetermined. CDR3 size: 14 residues. The V and J ends lost 4 bases and 2 bases respectively, with 12 bases between them. CDR1 and CDR2 from the germline V gene are SGHDT and YYEEEE. As DNA, the CDR3 is TGTGCCAGCAGCGCGAGAGACGGTCAAGAGACCCAGTACTTC. Amino acids: CASSARDGQETQYF.

The chain has TRBV20-1 and TRBJ1-2; the D gene is possibly TRBD1 (6 bases). The germline CDR1 and CDR2 sequences are DFQATT and SNEGSKA (reference sequence). The length of the CDR3 is 12 residues. Trimming pared 3 bases from V and 6 bases from J, leaving 11 bases between. The CDR3 here is CSASKGVDGYTF. CDR3 DNA: TGCAGTGCTAGTAAGGGGGTTGATGGCTACACCTTC.

There are many counts of this clonotype. The genes are TRBV19 and TRBJ1-4, with 7 bases lining up with TRBD1. The J segment lost 7 bases and the V segment lost 4 bases, leaving 3 bases of the junction unmatched. There are 13 residues in the CDR3. Germline V gene data show CDR1 as LNHDA and CDR2 as SQIVND (reference sequence). The CDR3 is CASSTTGSEKLFF. The CDR3 DNA sequence: TGTGCCAGTAGTACGACAGGGAGTGAAAAACTGTTTTTT.

The V gene is TRBV30, the J gene TRBJ1-5; tentatively, D is TRBD1 (6 bases). Germline V gene data show CDR1 as GTSNPN and CDR2 as SVGIG (reference sequence). Between the trimmed V and J ends, which lost 7 bases and 4 bases, there was a span of 14 bases. The CDR3 has 13 residues. The CDR3 coding sequence is TGTGCCTTGAGGACAGTTGAAAATCAGCCCCAGCATTTT. As protein: CALRTVENQPQHF.

This clonotype turned up a few times. The V and J genes are TRBV25-1 and TRBJ1-2; tentatively, D is TRBD1 (5 bases). CDR1 and CDR2 from the germline V gene are MGHDK and SYGVNS. CDR3 length: 15 residues. Deletions cut 3 bases from V and 1 base from J, with 12 bases between. The CDR3 bases are TGTGCCAGCAGTGAGTCGACAGTGCTTAACTATGGCTACACCTTC. Amino acid sequence: CASSESTVLNYGYTF.

The chain recombines TRBV12-3 or TRBV12-4 with TRBJ1-1; no definite D call. The CDR3 loop spans 15 amino acids. V shed 2 bases and J shed 0 bases, with 10 bases lying between them. The CDR3 spells CASSLLAGLNTEAFF. Here the CDR3 DNA reads TGTGCCAGCAGTTTATTGGCGGGCCTGAACACTGAAGCTTTCTTT.

The chain employs TRBV30 and TRBJ2-2; D gene uncertain. Per the germline V gene, CDR1 is GTSNPN and CDR2 is SVGIG (reference sequence). The CDR3 is 12 amino acids. V shed 0 bases and J shed 5 bases, with 4 bases lying between them. The DNA of the CDR3 is TGTGCCTGGAGTGTACTTACCGGGGAGCTGTTTTTT. This gives the protein CAWSVLTGELFF.

This clonotype appeared a few times. The junction departs from the called germline gene at one end, perhaps through a read error. The J gene is TRBJ2-7, the V gene TRBV20-1, with D possibly matching TRBD2 (6 bases). CDR1 is DFQATT, CDR2 SNEGSKA, per germline (reference sequence). This CDR3 is 15 amino acids long. The CDR3 is CSARSVAEQSYEQHF. The CDR3 nucleotides read TGCAGTGCTAGAAGCGTAGCGGAACAATCCTACGAGCAGCACTTC.